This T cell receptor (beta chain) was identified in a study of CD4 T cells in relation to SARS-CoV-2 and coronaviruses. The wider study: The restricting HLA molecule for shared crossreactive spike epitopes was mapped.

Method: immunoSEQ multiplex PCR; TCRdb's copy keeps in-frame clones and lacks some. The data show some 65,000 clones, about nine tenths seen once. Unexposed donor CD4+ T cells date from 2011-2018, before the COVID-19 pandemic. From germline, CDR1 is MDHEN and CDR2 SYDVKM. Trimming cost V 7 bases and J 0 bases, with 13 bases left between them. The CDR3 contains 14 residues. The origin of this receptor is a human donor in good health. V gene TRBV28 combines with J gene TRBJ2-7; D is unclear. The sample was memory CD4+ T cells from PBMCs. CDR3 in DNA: TGTGCCAGCACCCCGGACCGTAGCTCCTACGAGCAGTACTTC. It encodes CASTPDRSSYEQYF.